The subject of this entry is one T cell receptor beta chain. Per the original methods: Amplification from reference gene primers served as the basis for estimated nucleated cell counts. The table came from immunoSEQ multiplex PCR; TCRdb's copy has only in-frame clones and leaves some out. The V and J calls and clone size were taken over from that table, and D and trimming were inferred from the DNA. The repertoire holds 85,000 to 90,000 clones, with around 86% as singletons. This sample stems from a study of blood T cell repertoires in COVID-19. Study as a whole: Samples came from the United States, Italy and Spain, spanning acute and convalescent COVID-19.

The CDR3 contains 15 residues. Trimming cost V 4 bases and J 2 bases, with 12 bases left between them. Looked up from germline, CDR1 is MDHEN and CDR2 is SYDVKM. The TCR sequence derives from an elderly woman with active or convalescent COVID-19. This sequence joins TRBV28 and TRBJ1-3, with TRBD1 as a possible D gene (5 bases). Sequencing was performed on peripheral blood. This CDR3 is CASSSPAGPGNTIYF. The CDR3 DNA is TGTGCCAGCAGTTCCCCCGCAGGGCCTGGAAACACCATATATTTT.